The 18 T cell receptor beta chains below come from one sample, sequenced in a study of shared clonotypes between healthy human individuals. Sequencing used immunoSEQ multiplex PCR; TCRdb keeps in-frame clones, though not all of them. The repertoire holds about 1.1 million clones, with more than 75% as singletons. Sequencing input: memory CD4+ T cells from PBMCs. Subset noted: CD45RA-negative fraction. These receptors originate from a man between 18 and 29 years old in good health. Some clones in this sample may be carry-over from other donors' samples.

The chain recombines TRBV19 with TRBJ1-2, with D perhaps matching TRBD1 (5 bases). In germline, CDR1 is LNHDA, CDR2 SQIVND (reference sequence). The CDR3 sequence is 13 residues long. Trimming cost V 4 bases and J 5 bases, with 11 bases left between them. In DNA form, the CDR3 reads TGTGCCAGTAGTAGGGACGGAGGATATGGCTACACCTTC. Protein: CASSRDGGYGYTF.

This sequence joins TRBV7-2 and TRBJ1-6; no firm D call. This CDR3 region has 14 residues. V lost 3 bases to trimming and J lost 10 bases, with 13 bases between them. Germline CDR1 and CDR2: SGHTA and FQGNSA. CDR3 in amino acids: CASSLGGLGSPLHF. CDR3 DNA: TGTGCCAGCAGCTTGGGAGGTTTGGGCTCACCCCTCCACTTT.

A remark on this clone: Other DNA sequences in the same sample also yield this CDR3. The genes are TRBV5-1 and TRBJ2-5, with D possibly TRBD1 on 7 matching bases. Germline V lookup: CDR1 SGHRS, CDR2 YFSETQ. V lost 2 bases to trimming and J lost 5 bases, with 10 bases between them. The CDR3 totals 13 residues. The CDR3 region is CASSLPGGETQYF. For the CDR3, the DNA is TGCGCCAGCAGCTTACCAGGGGGGGAGACCCAGTACTTC.

This chain's CDR3 is CASRPGQGHGYTF. CDR3 bases: TGTGCCAGCAGACCCGGACAGGGGCATGGCTACACCTTC. The chain employs TRBV6-5 and TRBJ1-2; TRBD1 matches 9 bases. This CDR3 spans 13 amino acids. Germline V gene data show CDR1 as MNHEY and CDR2 as SVGAGI. Trimming took 6 bases from V and 6 from J; bases not matched to a gene: 5.

The chain combines TRBV2 with TRBJ2-3, with D unclear. The CDR3 is 11 amino acids. Trimming took 5 bases from V and 5 from J, leaving 5 bases between them. Per germline, CDR1 SNHLY and CDR2 FYNNEI. DNA of the CDR3: TGTGCCAGCAGTATGGAAGATACGCAGTATTTT. This translates into CASSMEDTQYF.

The chain couples TRBV7-9 to TRBJ2-2; TRBD1 is a possible D gene (5 bases). The CDR3 length is 14 residues. Germline CDR1 is SEHNR and CDR2 is FQNEAQ (reference sequence). Trimming cost V 1 base and J 4 bases, with 7 bases left between them. In DNA, the CDR3 is TGTGCCAGCAGCTTAGAGGGGTTCACCGGGGAGCTGTTTTTT. Protein: CASSLEGFTGELFF.

V is TRBV7-9 and J is TRBJ1-4, with D possibly matching TRBD1 (6 bases). CDR3 size: 14 residues. Trimming pared 5 bases from V and 4 bases from J, leaving 11 bases between. Germline CDR1 reads SEHNR; CDR2 reads FQNEAQ (reference sequence). CDR3 protein: CASSPGQINEKLFF. CDR3 DNA sequence: TGTGCCAGCAGCCCCGGACAGATTAATGAAAAACTGTTTTTT.

The chain uses TRBV29-1 and TRBJ2-7, with 7 bases matching TRBD2. V lost 4 bases to trimming and J lost 6 bases; unmatched junction nucleotides: 9. CDR1 is SQVTM and CDR2 is ANQGSEA in the germline V gene. This CDR3 is built from 13 residues. As DNA, the CDR3 is TGCAGCGTTGCTGTGGGAGGGCCGCTCGAGCAGTACTTC. It is translated as CSVAVGGPLEQYF.

Here the CDR3 reads CASSWTSGSPAGELFF. As DNA, the CDR3 is TGCGCCAGCAGCTGGACTAGCGGGAGTCCGGCCGGGGAGCTGTTTTTT. The rearrangement joins TRBV5-1 to TRBJ2-2; 13 positions agree with TRBD2. This CDR3 region has 16 residues. V shed 3 bases and J 6 bases; nucleotides not matched to a gene: 5. Germline assignment: CDR1 SGHRS and CDR2 YFSETQ.

V gene TRBV19 combines with J gene TRBJ1-1; D ambiguous. There are 12 residues in the CDR3. From germline, CDR1 is LNHDA and CDR2 SQIVND (reference sequence). V was shortened by 4 bases and J by 7 bases, with 10 bases between the two germline ends. This CDR3 reads CASSTIGGEAFF. The CDR3 nucleotides read TGTGCCAGTAGTACCATCGGTGGTGAAGCTTTCTTT.

This chain links TRBV5-6 with TRBJ2-2, with D uncertain. The germline V and J ends were trimmed by 4 bases and 5 bases, with 9 bases remaining between them. This CDR3 is 13 amino acids long. Germline-derived CDR1 and CDR2 are SGHDT and YYEEEE. Written as DNA, the CDR3 is TGTGCCAGCAGCCTCGACCTAACCGGGGAGCTGTTTTTT. This codes for CASSLDLTGELFF.

V usage is TRBV14 and J usage is TRBJ2-7, with 9 positions matching TRBD2. V gave up 7 bases and J gave up 5 bases; unmatched junction bases: 6. CDR3 size: 13 residues. Looked up from germline, CDR1 is SGHDN and CDR2 is FVKESK. CDR3 sequence: CASTGLASDEQYF. The CDR3 nucleotides read TGTGCCAGCACCGGACTAGCGTCAGACGAGCAGTACTTC.

The V call is TRBV4-1, the J call TRBJ2-1, with D possibly TRBD1 on 6 matching bases. This CDR3 is built from 18 residues. Germline V lookup: CDR1 MGHRA, CDR2 YSYEKL. Trimming took off 0 bases at V and 0 bases at J, with 15 bases between the two ends. The CDR3 spells CASSQDKVGTNSYNEQFF. The CDR3 bases are TGCGCCAGCAGCCAAGATAAGGTCGGGACAAACTCCTACAATGAGCAGTTCTTC.

The CDR3 region has the DNA TGTGCCAGCAGCCAAGACCAGGACAGGAACTATGGCTACACCTTC. Translating it yields CASSQDQDRNYGYTF. The chain combines TRBV4-2 with TRBJ1-2; 7 bases fit TRBD1. V dropped 0 bases and J dropped 2; count of bases not matched to a gene: 3. The CDR3 loop spans 15 amino acids. CDR1 is LGHNA, CDR2 YNFKEQ, per germline.

The chain joins TRBV6-1 to TRBJ2-7; the match to TRBD2 covers 7 bases. Trimming at V came to 6 bases and at J to 2 bases, leaving 7 bases not matched to a gene. Germline V gives CDR1 MNHNS, CDR2 SASEGT. The CDR3 runs 14 residues. The CDR3 region is CASRLAGLTYEQYF. The CDR3 nucleotides read TGTGCCAGCAGATTAGCGGGCTTAACCTACGAGCAGTACTTC.

The genes are TRBV19 and TRBJ2-2; perhaps TRBD1 as D (5 bases). Looked up from germline, CDR1 is LNHDA and CDR2 is SQIVND (reference sequence). The V end was cut by 7 bases, the J end by 0 bases, with 9 bases between. This CDR3 has 14 residues. The CDR3 loop is CASTPRANTGELFF. For the CDR3, the DNA is TGTGCCAGTACGCCCAGGGCGAACACCGGGGAGCTGTTTTTT.

The V and J genes are TRBV11-2 and TRBJ1-4, with D uncertain. The V end lost 1 base, the J end lost 3 bases, and 9 bases lay between the germline ends. Germline assignment: CDR1 SGHAT and CDR2 FQNNGV. The CDR3 has 15 amino acids. DNA for the CDR3: TGTGCCAGCAGCTTAGGAAATGGGCCTAATGAAAAACTGTTTTTT. Translated, it gives CASSLGNGPNEKLFF.

This clone was counted only a few times. The J gene is TRBJ2-1, the V gene TRBV9; TRBD2 aligns across 7 bases. V was clipped by 4 bases and J by 0 bases; unmatched bases: 10. Germline V lookup: CDR1 SGDLS, CDR2 YYNGEE. CDR3 length: 17 amino acids. Here the CDR3 DNA reads TGTGCCAGCAGCCTGAGGGAGCGGGAATTCTCCTACAATGAGCAGTTCTTC. It specifies CASSLREREFSYNEQFF.